The 26 T cell receptor beta chains given below trace back to one sample, sequenced in a study of T cells in Graves' hyperthyroidism and ophthalmopathy. What was amplified from RNA transcripts were TCR beta CDR3 regions. When the TCR CDR3 underwent first-round RT-PCR, the HTBI primer set was used. TCRdb ran MiXCR on the multiplex PCR reads and lists one entry per CDR3 protein. The sample holds about 500,000 distinct CDR3 sequences, approximately 15% seen once. The sequenced sample consisted of blood. The receptor set was obtained from a woman aged 18 to 35 with Graves' hyperthyroidism.

About this clonotype itself: A much bigger clone sits one base away, suggesting this may be a read error. V usage is TRBV4-2 and J usage is TRBJ2-1, with D possibly being TRBD1 (6 bases). Deletions cut 0 bases from V and 7 bases from J, with 7 bases between. The CDR3 has 13 amino acids. Germline assignment: CDR1 LGHNA and CDR2 YNFKEQ. The CDR3 bases are TGTGCCAGCAGCCAAGAAACAGGGAATGAGCAGTTCTTC. Translating it yields CASSQETGNEQFF.

J is TRBJ2-2 and V is TRBV25-1; TRBD2 matches at 7 bases. The germline V gene has CDR1 MGHDK and CDR2 SYGVNS. Trimming at V came to 3 bases and at J to 7 bases, leaving 8 bases not matched to a gene. This CDR3 contains 15 residues. The chain's CDR3 is CASSEGGVWSGELFF. In DNA, the CDR3 is TGTGCCAGCAGTGAGGGAGGGGTTTGGAGCGGGGAGCTGTTTTTT.

The table lists this clonotype with many counts. The chain couples TRBV12-3 or TRBV12-4 to TRBJ2-1; D is unresolved. The CDR3 contains 12 residues. Trimming removed 5 bases at V and 8 bases at J, with 10 bases between. The CDR3 is CASSRATDEQFF. CDR3 nucleotides: TGTGCCAGCAGTCGCGCTACAGATGAGCAGTTCTTC.

This clonotype showed up many times. The chain couples TRBV20-1 to TRBJ1-1; TRBD1 is a possible D gene (6 bases). V was pared by 1 base and J by 5 bases, with 14 bases between. This CDR3 spans 14 amino acids. Germline V gene sequence: CDR1 DFQATT, CDR2 SNEGSKA (reference sequence). The CDR3 spells CSARAGGRGTEAFF. The CDR3 coding sequence is TGCAGTGCTAGAGCCGGGGGCCGGGGTACTGAAGCTTTCTTT.

The chain has TRBV20-1 and TRBJ2-3; 8 bases agree with TRBD1. The V and J ends lost 6 bases and 4 bases, in that order; junction bases with no gene match: 9. Germline V gives CDR1 DFQATT, CDR2 SNEGSKA (reference sequence). The CDR3 is 14 amino acids. The CDR3 here is CSARTGQKPDTQYF. The CDR3 nucleotides are TGCAGTGCAAGGACAGGGCAAAAACCAGATACGCAGTATTTT.

This clonotype was seen repeatedly, ten times or more. The J gene is TRBJ2-1, the V gene TRBV7-2, with a weak D call TRBD2 (5 bases). Germline CDR1 reads SGHTA; CDR2 reads FQGNSA. The CDR3 loop spans 14 amino acids. The germline V and J ends were trimmed by 2 bases and 6 bases, with 11 bases remaining between them. Written as DNA, the CDR3 is TGTGCCAGCAGCTTATCCACGGAGGTCAATGAGCAGTTCTTC. Protein: CASSLSTEVNEQFF.

The chain recombines TRBV19 with TRBJ1-6; 9 bases align to TRBD1. This CDR3 is built from 14 residues. Looked up from germline, CDR1 is LNHDA and CDR2 is SQIVND (reference sequence). The V gene end was trimmed by 10 bases and the J gene end by 10 bases; junction bases not matched to a gene: 11. CDR3 coding DNA: TGTGCCAAAGACGGGACAGGGCAGGAGTCACCCCTCCACTTT. As protein: CAKDGTGQESPLHF.

The chain couples TRBV7-9 to TRBJ1-6, with D tentatively TRBD1 (6 bases). Trimming took 5 bases from V and 10 from J, leaving 12 bases between them. Looked up from germline, CDR1 is SEHNR and CDR2 is FQNEAQ (reference sequence). The CDR3 has 13 amino acids. CDR3 DNA sequence: TGTGCCAGCAGCATACAGGGCGAATCACCCCTCCACTTT. This gives the protein CASSIQGESPLHF.

This clonotype was observed at least ten times. The V call is TRBV5-5, the J call TRBJ2-7; perhaps TRBD1 as D (7 bases). The CDR3 extends over 15 amino acids. Germline CDR1 reads SGHKS; CDR2 reads YYEKEE (reference sequence). Deletions cut 4 bases from V and 5 bases from J, with 19 bases between. For the CDR3, the DNA is TGTGCCAGCAGCCGCTTTGGGCAGGGGGGCAACGAGCAGTACTTC. Amino acids: CASSRFGQGGNEQYF.

There are many counts of this clonotype. This chain links TRBV11-1 with TRBJ2-7, with 7 bases that match TRBD1. The V and J ends lost 1 base and 6 bases, in that order; junction bases with no gene match: 3. This CDR3 is 13 amino acids long. Germline values: CDR1 SGHAT, CDR2 FQDESV (reference sequence). The DNA for the CDR3 is TGTGCCAGCAGCTTAGTTACAGGGGTCGAGCAGTACTTC. The encoded protein is CASSLVTGVEQYF. Based on the CDR3 plus reference TRBV11-1 and TRBJ2-7, the full variable domain is EAEVAQSPRYKITEKSQAVAFWCDPISGHATLYWYRQILGQGPELLVQFQDESVVDDSQLPKDRFSAERLKGVDSTLKIQPAELGDSAMYLCASSLVTGVEQYFGPGTRLTVT.

This clonotype showed up many times. The V call is TRBV20-1, the J call TRBJ1-4; D unclear. V lost 2 bases to trimming and J lost 7 bases, with 14 bases between them. Germline lookup yields CDR1 DFQATT and CDR2 SNEGSKA (reference sequence). The CDR3 is 14 amino acids. The CDR3 is CSARPDLAGEKLFF. The CDR3 bases are TGCAGTGCTAGACCCGACCTGGCGGGTGAAAAACTGTTTTTT.

This clonotype occurred a few times. The chain combines TRBV12-5 with TRBJ1-1, with 9 bases matching TRBD1. Germline V gene data show CDR1 as LGHNT and CDR2 as FRNRAP. The V gene end was trimmed by 6 bases and the J gene end by 4 bases; junction bases not matched to a gene: 9. The length of the CDR3 is 15 residues. CDR3 protein: CASGRPGQGITEAFF. The CDR3 DNA follows: TGTGCTAGTGGACGGCCGGGACAGGGAATCACTGAAGCTTTCTTT.

The table lists this clonotype with a count of one. The chain couples TRBV10-2 to TRBJ2-3; TRBD2 agrees at 10 bases. The CDR3 is 15 residues long. Per the germline V gene, CDR1 is WSHSY and CDR2 is SAAADI. With 6 bases clipped from V and 2 bases from J, the junction kept 5 bases outside the gene matches. This CDR3 reads CASRGLAPTTDTQYF. CDR3 in DNA: TGCGCCAGCAGGGGACTAGCGCCTACCACAGATACGCAGTATTTT.

In this sample, this clonotype turned up a few times. J is TRBJ2-1 and V is TRBV6-5, with 9 bases identical to TRBD2. This CDR3 is 16 amino acids long. Losses at the gene ends were 0 bases for V and 7 bases for J; bases not matched to a gene: 7. Germline V gene lookup returns CDR1 MNHEY and CDR2 SVGAGI. The DNA for the CDR3 is TGTGCCAGCAGTTACTCGGGCGGGAGGGCTGGGAATGAGCAGTTCTTC. It is translated as CASSYSGGRAGNEQFF.

This sequence joins TRBV6-1 and TRBJ1-5, with 10 nucleotides matching TRBD1. The V gene end was trimmed by 1 base and the J gene end by 2 bases; junction bases not matched to a gene: 2. The germline gives CDR1 MNHNS, CDR2 SASEGT. CDR3 size: 16 residues. CDR3 amino acids: CASSEGGQGGNQPQHF. Written as DNA, the CDR3 is TGTGCCAGCAGTGAAGGAGGACAGGGGGGCAATCAGCCCCAGCATTTT.

This clonotype was recorded many times. This rearrangement joins TRBV7-2 to TRBJ2-3, with D perhaps matching TRBD1 (5 bases). V dropped 5 bases and J dropped 0 bases, with 15 bases sitting between them. The CDR3 covers 16 residues. Germline V gives CDR1 SGHTA, CDR2 FQGNSA. The CDR3 DNA reads as TGTGCCAGCAGCACGCAGGGTTCCCTAAGCACAGATACGCAGTATTTT. It is translated as CASSTQGSLSTDTQYF.

This clonotype was seen many times. The chain has TRBV12-3 or TRBV12-4 and TRBJ2-3; possibly TRBD2 for D (6 bases). The CDR3 has 16 amino acids. Between the trimmed V and J ends, which lost 2 bases and 2 bases, there was a span of 14 bases. In nucleotides, the CDR3 is TGTGCCAGCAGTTTACAGGTTAGCGGATACACAGATACGCAGTATTTT. Translating gives CASSLQVSGYTDTQYF.

About this clonotype: With a much larger clone just one base away, this may be a read error. This chain connects TRBV18 to TRBJ2-3, with D perhaps matching TRBD1 (5 bases). From germline, CDR1 is KGHSH and CDR2 LQKENI. This CDR3 region has 14 residues. CDR3 in amino acids: CASSLPVTTGTQYF. For the CDR3, the DNA is TGTGCCAGCTCACTCCCGGTGACCACAGGTACGCAGTATTTT.

The chain uses TRBV20-1 and TRBJ2-5; 9 nucleotides agree with TRBD1. With 4 bases clipped from V and 5 bases from J, the junction kept 5 bases outside the gene matches. The CDR3 loop spans 13 amino acids. Germline CDR1 DFQATT, CDR2 SNEGSKA (reference sequence). The CDR3, as DNA: TGCAGTGCTATCCTAGACAGGGGGGAGACCCAGTACTTC. Residues: CSAILDRGETQYF.

The V and J genes are TRBV20-1 and TRBJ2-3; 8 bases match TRBD1. Germline CDR1 reads DFQATT; CDR2 reads SNEGSKA (reference sequence). V lost 0 bases to trimming and J lost 6 bases; unmatched junction nucleotides: 11. The CDR3 totals 16 residues. The CDR3 protein is CSARDNGQGLLDTQYF. For the CDR3, the DNA is TGCAGTGCTAGAGATAACGGACAGGGTTTGCTGGATACGCAGTATTTT.

This clonotype occurred many times. The CDR3 DNA reads TGTGCCAGCAGTGAAGAGGGCATGAACACTGAAGCTTTCTTT. Translating it yields CASSEEGMNTEAFF. The chain is built from TRBV2 and TRBJ1-1; D unresolved. This CDR3 is 14 amino acids long. V lost 1 base, J lost 0 bases, and 6 bases lay in between. CDR1 SNHLY and CDR2 FYNNEI come from the germline V gene.

This chain connects TRBV28 to TRBJ2-4; maybe TRBD2 (5 bases). Germline assignment: CDR1 MDHEN and CDR2 SYDVKM. The CDR3 spans 17 residues. V gave up 5 bases and J gave up 2 bases, with 19 bases separating them. This chain's CDR3 is CASSPEAWGLSKNIQYF. For the CDR3, the DNA is TGTGCCAGCAGTCCGGAGGCCTGGGGTTTGTCCAAAAACATTCAGTACTTC.

This clonotype has a count of ten or more. The chain links TRBV12-3 or TRBV12-4 to TRBJ2-2, with TRBD1 matching 9 bases. This CDR3 comprises 14 residues. With V trimmed by 6 bases and J by 7 bases, 6 bases remained unmatched. The DNA for the CDR3 is TGTGCCAGCAGGCAACAGGGGGCGAGCGGGGAGCTGTTTTTT. Protein sequence: CASRQQGASGELFF.

CDR3 loop: CASRFTRRETQYF. CDR3 in DNA: TGTGCCAGCAGGTTCACTAGGCGGGAGACCCAGTACTTC. The V gene is TRBV11-2, the J gene TRBJ2-5; the D gene is possibly TRBD2 (5 bases). Germline lookup yields CDR1 SGHAT and CDR2 FQNNGV. CDR3 length equals 13 residues. The germline V and J ends were trimmed by 6 bases and 5 bases, with 13 bases remaining between them. The variable domain in full, completed from reference TRBV11-2 and TRBJ2-5, reads EAGVAQSPRYKIIEKRQSVAFWCNPISGHATLYWYQQILGQGPKLLIQFQNNGVVDDSQLPKDRFSAERLKGVDSTLKIQPAKLEDSAVYLCASRFTRRETQYFGPGTRLLVL.

This clonotype occurred a few times. CDR3 residues: CASSEWAGGISGANVLTF. CDR3 nucleotides: TGTGCCAGCAGTGAATGGGCAGGGGGCATTTCTGGGGCCAACGTCCTGACTTTC. The chain joins TRBV2 to TRBJ2-6, with TRBD1 matching over 8 bases. After removal of 2 bases from V and 1 base from J, the junction contained 7 bases not matched to a gene. Germline assignment: CDR1 SNHLY and CDR2 FYNNEI. The CDR3 has 18 residues.

This clonotype appeared many times. This chain joins TRBV6-1 and TRBJ2-1; TRBD2 matches 7 bases. Germline loops: CDR1 MNHNS, CDR2 SASEGT. Trimming removed 10 bases from V and 1 base from J; junction bases left unmatched: 4. The CDR3 covers 13 residues. The CDR3 sequence is CATRDYSYNEQFF. The CDR3 DNA sequence: TGTGCCACCCGGGACTATTCCTACAATGAGCAGTTCTTC.